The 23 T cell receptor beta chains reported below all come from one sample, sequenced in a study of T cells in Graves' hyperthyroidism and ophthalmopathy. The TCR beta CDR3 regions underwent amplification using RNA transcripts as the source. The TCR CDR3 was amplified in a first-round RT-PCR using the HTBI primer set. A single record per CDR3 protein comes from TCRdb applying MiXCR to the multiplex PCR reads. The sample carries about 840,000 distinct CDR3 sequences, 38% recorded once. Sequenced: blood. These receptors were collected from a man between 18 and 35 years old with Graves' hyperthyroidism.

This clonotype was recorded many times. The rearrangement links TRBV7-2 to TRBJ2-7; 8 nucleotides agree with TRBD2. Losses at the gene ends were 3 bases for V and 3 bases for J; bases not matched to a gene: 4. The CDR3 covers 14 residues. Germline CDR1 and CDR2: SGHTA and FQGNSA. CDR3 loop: CASSLVAGIYEQYF. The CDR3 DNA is TGTGCCAGCAGCTTGGTAGCGGGAATCTACGAGCAGTACTTC.

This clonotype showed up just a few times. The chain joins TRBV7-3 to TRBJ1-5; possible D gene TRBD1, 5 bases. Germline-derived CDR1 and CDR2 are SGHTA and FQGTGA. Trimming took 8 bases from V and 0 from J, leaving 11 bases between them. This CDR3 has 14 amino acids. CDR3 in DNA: TGTGCCAGCTGGGACCGCTTTAGCAATCAGCCCCAGCATTTT. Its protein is CASWDRFSNQPQHF. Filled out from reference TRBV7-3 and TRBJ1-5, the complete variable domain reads GAGVSQTPSNKVTEKGKYVELRCDPISGHTALYWYRQSLGQGPEFLIYFQGTGAADDSGLPNDRFFAVRPEGSVSTLKIQRTERGDSAVYLCASWDRFSNQPQHFGDGTRLSIL.

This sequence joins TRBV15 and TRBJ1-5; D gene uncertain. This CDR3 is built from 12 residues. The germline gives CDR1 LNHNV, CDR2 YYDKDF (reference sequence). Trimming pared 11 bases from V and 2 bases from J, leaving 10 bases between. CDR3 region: CAPPGGNQPQHF. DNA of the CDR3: TGTGCCCCCCCCGGAGGCAATCAGCCCCAGCATTTT.

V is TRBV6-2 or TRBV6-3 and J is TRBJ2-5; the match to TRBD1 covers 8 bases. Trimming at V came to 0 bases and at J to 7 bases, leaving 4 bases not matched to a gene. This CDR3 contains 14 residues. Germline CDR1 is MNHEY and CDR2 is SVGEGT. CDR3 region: CASSYSGQGGTQYF. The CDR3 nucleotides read TGTGCCAGCAGTTACTCCGGACAGGGTGGGACCCAGTACTTC.

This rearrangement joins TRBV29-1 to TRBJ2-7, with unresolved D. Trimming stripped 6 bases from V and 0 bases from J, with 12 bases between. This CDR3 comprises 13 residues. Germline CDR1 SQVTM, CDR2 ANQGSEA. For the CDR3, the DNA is TGCAGCGTAGAGGACGGAGACTCCTACGAGCAGTACTTC. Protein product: CSVEDGDSYEQYF.

The CDR3: CASSEQVGGYTF. The CDR3 DNA follows: TGTGCCAGCAGTGAGCAGGTGGGTGGCTACACCTTC. The V gene is TRBV2, the J gene TRBJ1-2, with unresolved D. Trimming removed 3 bases from V and 7 bases from J, with 9 bases in between. The CDR3 covers 12 residues. Germline lookup yields CDR1 SNHLY and CDR2 FYNNEI.

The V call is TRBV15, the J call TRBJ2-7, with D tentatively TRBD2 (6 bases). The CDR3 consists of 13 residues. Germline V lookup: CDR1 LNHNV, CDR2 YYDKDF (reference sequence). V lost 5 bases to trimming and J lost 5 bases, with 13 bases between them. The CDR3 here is CATSGGTDDEQYF. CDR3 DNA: TGTGCCACCAGCGGAGGGACGGACGACGAGCAGTACTTC.

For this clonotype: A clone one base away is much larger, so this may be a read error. The CDR3 loop is CASSLVARQGDNYGYTF. The DNA of the CDR3 is TGTGCCAGCAGCTTAGTCGCCAGACAGGGGGATAACTATGGCTACACCTTC. The genes are TRBV7-3 and TRBJ1-2; 9 nucleotides match TRBD1. Unmatched junction bases numbered 8, after V lost 2 bases and J lost 1 base. CDR3 size: 17 residues. From germline, CDR1 is SGHTA and CDR2 FQGTGA. The full variable domain, with the rest looked up from reference TRBV7-3 and TRBJ1-2, is GAGVSQTPSNKVTEKGKYVELRCDPISGHTALYWYRQSLGQGPEFLIYFQGTGAADDSGLPNDRFFAVRPEGSVSTLKIQRTERGDSAVYLCASSLVARQGDNYGYTFGSGTRLTVV.

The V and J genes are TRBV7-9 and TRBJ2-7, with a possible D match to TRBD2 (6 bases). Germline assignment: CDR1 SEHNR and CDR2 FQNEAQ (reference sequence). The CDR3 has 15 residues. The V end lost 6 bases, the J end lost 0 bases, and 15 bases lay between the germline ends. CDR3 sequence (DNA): TGTGCCAGCAGTCCCCGGGACTTGGGCTCCTACGAGCAGTACTTC. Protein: CASSPRDLGSYEQYF.

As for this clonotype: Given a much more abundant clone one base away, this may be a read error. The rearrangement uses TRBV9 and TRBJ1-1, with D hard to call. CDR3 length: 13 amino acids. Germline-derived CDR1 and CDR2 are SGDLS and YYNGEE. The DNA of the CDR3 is TGTGCCAGCAGCGTAGTCGAGGGCACTGAAGCTTCCTTT. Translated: CASSVVEGTEASF.

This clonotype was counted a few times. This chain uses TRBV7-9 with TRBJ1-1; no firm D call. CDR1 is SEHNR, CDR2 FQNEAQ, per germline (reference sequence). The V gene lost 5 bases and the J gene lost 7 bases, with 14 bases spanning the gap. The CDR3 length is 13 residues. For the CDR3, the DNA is TGTGCCAGCAGCGCGACTATCCTGGATGAAGCTTTCTTT. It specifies CASSATILDEAFF.

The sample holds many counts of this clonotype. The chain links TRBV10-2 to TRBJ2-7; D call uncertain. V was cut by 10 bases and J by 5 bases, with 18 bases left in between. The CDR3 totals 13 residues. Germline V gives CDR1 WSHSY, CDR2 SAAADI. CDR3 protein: CATYDPYPHEQYF. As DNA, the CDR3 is TGCGCCACCTACGATCCTTATCCCCACGAGCAGTACTTC.

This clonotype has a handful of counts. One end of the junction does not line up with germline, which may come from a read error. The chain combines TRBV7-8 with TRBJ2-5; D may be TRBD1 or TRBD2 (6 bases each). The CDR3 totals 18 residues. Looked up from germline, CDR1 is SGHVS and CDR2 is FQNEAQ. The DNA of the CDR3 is TGTGCGAGCAGAAAGAACAGATGGACGGGGGCCTTCCAAGAGACCCAGTACTTC. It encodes CASRKNRWTGAFQETQYF. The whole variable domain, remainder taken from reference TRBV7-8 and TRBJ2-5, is GAGVSQSPRYKVAKRGQDVALRCDPISGHVSLFWYQQALGQGPEFLTYFQNEAQLDKSGLPSDRFFAERPEGSVSTLKIQRTQQEDSAVYLCASRKNRWTGAFQETQYFGPGTRLLVL.

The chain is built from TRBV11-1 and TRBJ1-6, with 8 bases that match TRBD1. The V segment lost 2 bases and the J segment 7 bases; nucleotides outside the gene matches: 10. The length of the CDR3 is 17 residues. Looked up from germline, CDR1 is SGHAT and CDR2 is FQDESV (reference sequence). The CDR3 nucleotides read TGTGCCAGCAGCTTATCCAGGGGGCCGGGGGCCAATTCACCCCTCCACTTT. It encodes CASSLSRGPGANSPLHF.

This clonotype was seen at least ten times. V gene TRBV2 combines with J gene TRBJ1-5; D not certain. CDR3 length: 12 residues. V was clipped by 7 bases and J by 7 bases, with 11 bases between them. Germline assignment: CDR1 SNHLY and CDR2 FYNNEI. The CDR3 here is CASTQTGQPQHF. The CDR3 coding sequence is TGTGCCAGCACCCAGACGGGGCAGCCCCAGCATTTT.

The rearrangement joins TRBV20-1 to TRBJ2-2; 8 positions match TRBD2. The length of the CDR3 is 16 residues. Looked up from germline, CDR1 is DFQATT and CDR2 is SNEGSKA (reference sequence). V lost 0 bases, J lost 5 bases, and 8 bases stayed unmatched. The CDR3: CSARDQGSGSTGELFF. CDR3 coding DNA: TGCAGTGCTAGAGATCAGGGGAGCGGGAGTACCGGGGAGCTGTTTTTT.

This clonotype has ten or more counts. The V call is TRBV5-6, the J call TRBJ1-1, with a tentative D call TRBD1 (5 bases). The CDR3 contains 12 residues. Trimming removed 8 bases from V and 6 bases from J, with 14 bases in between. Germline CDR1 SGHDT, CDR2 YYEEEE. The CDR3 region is CASTYRYAEAFF. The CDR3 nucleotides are TGTGCCAGTACCTACAGGTACGCTGAAGCTTTCTTT.

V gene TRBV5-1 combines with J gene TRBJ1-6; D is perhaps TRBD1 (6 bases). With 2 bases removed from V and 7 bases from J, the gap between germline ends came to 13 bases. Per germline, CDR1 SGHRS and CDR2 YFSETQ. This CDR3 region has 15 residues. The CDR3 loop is CASSFYREGNSPLHF. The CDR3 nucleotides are TGCGCCAGCAGCTTCTACAGGGAGGGAAATTCACCCCTCCACTTT.

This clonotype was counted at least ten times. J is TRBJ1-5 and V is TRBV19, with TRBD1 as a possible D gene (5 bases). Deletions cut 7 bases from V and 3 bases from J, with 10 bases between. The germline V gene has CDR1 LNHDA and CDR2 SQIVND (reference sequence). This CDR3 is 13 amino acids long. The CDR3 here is CASKAQDNQPQHF. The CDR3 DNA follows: TGTGCCAGTAAGGCACAGGACAATCAGCCCCAGCATTTT.

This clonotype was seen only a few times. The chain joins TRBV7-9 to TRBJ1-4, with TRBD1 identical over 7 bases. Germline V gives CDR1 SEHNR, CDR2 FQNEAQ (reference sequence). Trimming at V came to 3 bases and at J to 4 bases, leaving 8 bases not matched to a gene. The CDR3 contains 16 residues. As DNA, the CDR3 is TGTGCCAGCAGCTTGGGGGGGGGACAGCATAATGAAAAACTGTTTTTT. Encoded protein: CASSLGGGQHNEKLFF.

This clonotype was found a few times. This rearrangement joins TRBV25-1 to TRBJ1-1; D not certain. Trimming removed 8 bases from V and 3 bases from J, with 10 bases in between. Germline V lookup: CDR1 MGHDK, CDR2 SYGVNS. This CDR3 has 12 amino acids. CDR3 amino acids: CASLGWDTEAFF. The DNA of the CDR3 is TGTGCCAGCTTGGGCTGGGACACTGAAGCTTTCTTT.

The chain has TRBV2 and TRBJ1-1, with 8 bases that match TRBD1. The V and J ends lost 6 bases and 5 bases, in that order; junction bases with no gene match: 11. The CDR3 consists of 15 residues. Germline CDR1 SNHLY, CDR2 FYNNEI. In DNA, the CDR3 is TGTGCCAGCAGCTTACCCCAGGGGGCACAGACTGAAGCTTTCTTT. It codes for CASSLPQGAQTEAFF.

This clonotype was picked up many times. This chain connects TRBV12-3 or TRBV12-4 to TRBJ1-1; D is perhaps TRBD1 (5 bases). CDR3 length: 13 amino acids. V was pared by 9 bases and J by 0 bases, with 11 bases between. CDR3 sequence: CASSTTVNTEAFF. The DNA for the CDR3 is TGTGCCAGTAGTACGACAGTGAACACTGAAGCTTTCTTT.